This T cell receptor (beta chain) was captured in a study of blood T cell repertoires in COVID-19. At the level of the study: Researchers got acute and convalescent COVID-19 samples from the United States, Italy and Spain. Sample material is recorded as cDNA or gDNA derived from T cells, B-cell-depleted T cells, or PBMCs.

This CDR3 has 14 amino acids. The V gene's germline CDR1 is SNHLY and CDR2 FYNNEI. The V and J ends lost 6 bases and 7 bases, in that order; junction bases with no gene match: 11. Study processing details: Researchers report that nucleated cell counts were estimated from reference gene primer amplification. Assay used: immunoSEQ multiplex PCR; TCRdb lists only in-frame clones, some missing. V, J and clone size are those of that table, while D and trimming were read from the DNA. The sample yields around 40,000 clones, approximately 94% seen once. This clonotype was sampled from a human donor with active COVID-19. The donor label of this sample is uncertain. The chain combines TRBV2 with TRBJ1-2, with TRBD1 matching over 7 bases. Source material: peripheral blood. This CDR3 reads CASSVKTGSAGYTF. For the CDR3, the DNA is TGTGCCAGCAGCGTTAAGACAGGGTCGGCTGGCTACACCTTC.